The clone carrying this T cell receptor beta chain has a count of ten or more. Preparation of the TCRbeta library involved a method that used unique molecular identifiers. Each CDR3 protein is one row after TCRdb ran MiXCR on the PCR reads. The sample records a few hundred thousand distinct CDR3 sequences, around 10% being singletons. The CDR3 is 13 amino acids. The J segment lost 8 bases and the V segment lost 8 bases, leaving 9 bases of the junction unmatched. Germline values: CDR1 MNHNS, CDR2 SASEGT. The data were taken from a study of T-cell reconstitution after alpha-beta-depleted transplantation in children.

This clonotype was sampled from a male patient between 2 and 10 years old who had a stem cell transplant for chronic granulomatous disease, so the T cells may come from the graft donor. V is TRBV6-1 and J is TRBJ2-4; 7 bases align to TRBD2. The starting material was peripheral blood, obtained 180 days after TCRalphabeta/CD19-depleted stem cell transplant. CDR3 amino acids: CASGRIREDIQYF. CDR3 bases: TGTGCCAGCGGACGAATACGGGAGGACATTCAGTACTTC.